The sequence of this T cell receptor (beta chain) was determined in a study of blood T cell repertoires in COVID-19 (dated by TCRdb to the early 2020s). For context, the study as a whole: Collaborator samples came from the United States, Italy and Spain and covered acute and convalescent phases of COVID-19. The prospective study material was composed of cDNA or gDNA derived from T cells, B-cell-depleted T cells, or PBMCs. Subjects who had been exposed to COVID-19, were actively infected with it, or had recovered from it provided the deeply sampled blood TCRbeta repertoires that made up the dataset. A freely available public database, intended as a resource for researchers studying the immune response to SARS-CoV-2, is where the repertoires were released. The samples were drawn from two sources: the first 160 participants of the ongoing ImmuneRACE study, and 1,000 to 1,500 subjects contributed by 6 global collaborators. Sample metadata almost always included a de-identified subject ID, COVID-19 status, age in years and sex. Where available, HLA class I and class II types were obtained from metadata supplied by the sample provider rather than from assay-based typing.

TCRbeta CDR3 regions were amplified from genomic DNA using the immunoSEQ Assay, a bias-controlled multiplex PCR. Processing in the source paper ran as follows. The number of nucleated cells in each sample was estimated by amplification of reference gene primers within the assay. To quantify the absolute abundance of each unique TCRbeta CDR3 rearrangement, sequence reads were collapsed and filtered. Productive Simpson clonality was computed per sample as the square root of Simpson's diversity index over productive rearrangements. Here the immuneACCESS table is served through TCRdb, limited to in-frame sequences with V and J called. Missing clones are a known gap in these copies; in checked studies unresolved V genes cover under half, and the rest lacks a known reason. V and J calls and clone size are given by that table; D and trimming were obtained from the DNA. The sample table lists around 250,000 clones, approximately 81% of them with a count of one. The ten largest account for 3.1% of the sample.

Whole blood was collected in K2EDTA tubes by collaborating institutions according to the institutions' own protocols. Collaborator samples were shipped for TCRbeta analysis as frozen whole blood, isolated PBMCs, or DNA extracted from either sample type. What the authors observed across the whole study: The amount of clinical and demographic metadata varied by source and participant and was provided uncurated.

The sample holds one count of this clone. The clone's antigen remains unknown. Base qualities are missing; no much larger clone stands one base away. Counted from cysteine to phenylalanine, this CDR3 has 13 amino acids. CDR3 DNA only is kept here, 39 bases in frame from base 1. At the junction V is shortened by 4 bases and J by 6 bases; bases outside the gene matches: 6. Sequences MNHEY (CDR1) and SVGAGI (CDR2) are obtained from the germline V gene. The receptor comes from a woman aged 18-29 years with acute or convalescent COVID-19. The sample consisted of peripheral blood. The sequence is built from TRBV6-5 and TRBJ2-7; TRBD2 agrees with 7 junctional bases. CDR3 reads: CASSSTLAAEQYF. At the DNA level, the sequence is TGTGCCAGCAGTTCTACTCTAGCGGCCGAGCAGTACTTC.